This TCR beta chain came from a study of cytomegalovirus exposure and HLA in healthy donors (dated by TCRdb to between 2016 and 2019). At the level of the whole study: According to an earlier analysis of around 600 of the donors, roughly 180 million T cells yielded some 120 million unique TCR beta sequences and more than 250 Gb of sequence data. Typing coverage differed by locus: A, B, C, DRB1 and DQB1 were typed in roughly 620-630 donors, DQA1 in about 560, DPA1 in 600 to 610, and DPB1 in approximately 450. Genome-wide SNP genotypes for about three fifths of the roughly 670 donors were used in a later genetic analysis, which treated that subset as a discovery cohort. About 300 gigabases of sequencing data and around 90 million unique TCR sequences made up an early release that covered approximately 700 HLA-typed donors. Four to six DR-DQ haplotypes were handled as single units for association and clustering, since linkage in the cohort was strong. HLA typing covered class I and class II loci at four-digit resolution. An earlier analysis of roughly 600 of the donors used high-throughput TCR beta sequencing to judge whether each TCR beta V gene segment behaved as functional or pseudogenic. To predict cytomegalovirus infection status, the study combined high-throughput TCR immunosequencing, statistical association of individual TCRs with disease status, and machine learning. Donor age, sex, ethnicity and CMV serostatus were collected together with the repertoire data. The study profiled the T cell repertoires of around 700 subjects by immunosequencing and related them to cytomegalovirus serostatus. Among approximately 370 genotyped donors of the cohort, an average of about 240,000 unique TCR beta nucleotide sequences was sequenced per donor, of which about 20% were non-productive. To study patterns of TCR occurrence, a later analysis re-analyzed previously published TCR beta repertoires from around 670 donors and added high-resolution HLA genotyping. The study was designed to test whether signatures of past pathogen exposure could be identified by cataloging public T cell receptors. All discovery cohort repertoires had been generated on a single sequencing platform. The genetic ancestry cluster associated with self-reported Caucasian donors included about four fifths of the roughly 410 genotyped donors. In the later analysis, no new phenotypic data were used to find candidate immune exposures; instead, reliance was placed on TCR beta sequences and their occurrence across donors. Besides the first cohort of approximately 670 subjects, a separate validation cohort made up of over a hundred different subjects was used.

To prepare the library, the immunoSEQ multiplex PCR assay was applied. A mixture of 60 forward primers for TCR Vbeta segments and 13 reverse primers for TCR Jbeta segments was used in the multiplex PCR. Amplification of the CDR3 region of rearranged TCR beta genes was performed with a multiplex PCR assay on genomic DNA. The amplified TCR beta libraries were sequenced on the Illumina HiSeq System as 87-base-pair reads. The original methods were these. Across the 700 or so repertoires, a later analysis counted some 80 million unique TCR beta chains, 9.5 million to 13 million of which were shared by at least two donors. To remove PCR and sequencing errors, raw reads were error-corrected and collapsed into unique sequences using a nearest-neighbor algorithm that merged closely related sequences. To assign V, D and J gene segments, CDR3 sequences were aligned to IMGT reference sequences. For a sequence to be retained, a match of at least six nucleotides was required to both a V gene segment and a J gene segment. Rearrangements were called productive when the CDR3 lacked stop codons and stayed in frame with V and J; all others were non-productive. CDR3 was defined according to IMGT convention as the region running from the second conserved V-encoded cysteine to the conserved J-encoded phenylalanine. In an earlier analysis of around 540 of the donors, sequences lacking an unambiguous match to a single V gene segment were excluded. In an earlier analysis of approximately 550 of the donors, V segments were called functional above 56.7% productive rearrangements and were called segregating when the between-donor standard deviation exceeded 5%. To diagnose cytomegalovirus status from the catalog of TCR beta chain sequences, a statistical classification framework was built. In a later analysis, TCR nucleotide sequences were compared against IMGT/GENE-DB human TR gene sequences so that V and J genes could be assigned. In a later analysis, CDR3 sequences and most-parsimonious VDJ recombination scenarios were assigned using the TCRdist pipeline. In a later analysis, each TCR beta chain was defined by its CDR3 amino acid sequence together with its V-gene family, and reads lacking a unique V-gene family were excluded. To address suspected cross-contamination and a sequencing artifact, a later analysis removed several hundred highly shared, low-generation-probability nucleotide sequences. In a later analysis, a clonal expansion index was calculated for each public chain from normalized within-repertoire ranks of inferred template counts. Generation probabilities in a later analysis came from a VDJ recombination model fitted to out-of-frame rearrangements, and those results were checked against IGoR. A later analysis scored TCR-TCR, TCR-HLA and TCR-CMV co-occurrence with hypergeometric tests, applying a repertoire-size bias correction to TCR pairs. To estimate false discovery rates, a later analysis permuted the HLA or CMV assignments 20 times. A later analysis grouped co-occurring TCRs with DBSCAN, adding TCRdist sequence similarity when clustering within HLA-allele-positive subsets. Repertoires with fewer than 30,000 or more than 120,000 public chains, plus five repertoires with anomalous nucleotide sharing, were excluded from co-occurrence clustering. TCRdb retrieved this table from immuneACCESS and kept in-frame rearrangements only. Not all clones are present; in checked studies, unresolved V genes account for under half, and no reason is known for the remainder. The V and J calls and clone size come from that table; D and trimming were worked out from the DNA. The sample data list about 190,000 clones, and 79% of these were observed just once. Clones ranked in the top ten supply 1.6% of the sample.

The cohort comprised 710 or so healthy bone marrow donors. At the time of sampling, every cohort member was nominally healthy, though immune exposures that went unrecorded were likely present. The donor tested CMV seronegative, placing the donor among the approximately 360 seronegative members of the cohort. Every donor gave a peripheral blood sample, and the peripheral blood mononuclear cells from that sample were used for TCR beta sequencing. The Qiagen DNeasy Blood Extraction Kit was used to extract genomic DNA from the blood cell samples. V sheds 3 bases and J sheds 5 bases, leaving 19 bases between their ends. The CDR3 sequence holds 16 residues, the cysteine and phenylalanine included. Only CDR3 DNA remains: 48 bases, in frame from the first base. The germline V gene (reference sequence) provides CDR1 MNHEY and CDR2 SMNVEV. The investigation overall reported the following: V-gene and J-gene trimming of TCR beta chains was associated with a missense DCLRE1C variant in a later genetic analysis, and the association was replicated in an independent cohort. For the cohort, immune exposure information was limited to CMV serostatus. When HLA alleles, especially DR and DQ, strongly co-occurred, attributing TCR associations to individual alleles was difficult. A cluster of highly shared sequence variants was judged likely to be a technical artifact of the sequencing pipeline. In vitro tests confirmed that three of the cytomegalovirus-associated TCR beta chains recognize cytomegalovirus antigens. A total of 164 TCR beta chains were listed by the study as associated with cytomegalovirus. At a false discovery rate of 0.05, a later analysis linked around 15,000 TCR beta sequences to specific HLA alleles. A further reported finding was that TCR beta sequences accurately predicted the HLA-A and HLA-B alleles for most subjects in the first cohort. Approximately 18 rarely observed V segments, including chromosome 9 orphons, were excluded from the earlier analysis of about 600 of the donors because counts were too low. The classifier was reported to diagnose cytomegalovirus status with high specificity and sensitivity in both the original and validation cohorts. In a later analysis, TCR association rates were found to vary across HLA loci, with the most associated TCRs seen for DRB1 alleles and the fewest for HLA-C alleles. In an earlier analysis of 587 of the donors, most TCR beta V segments were observed in productive rearrangements about 87% or about 30% of the time, broadly matching IMGT annotations. HLA typing was unavailable for some donors at each locus, so association tests used only the typed subset. According to a later analysis, most CMV-associated TCR beta chains appeared to be HLA-restricted, and the HLA associations seemed to be driven largely by CMV exposure. The authors suggested that the approach could potentially be extended to other disease states and immunological phenotypes. Because the 87-base-pair reads could not distinguish some IMGT-functional V segments, including TRBV6-2 and TRBV6-3, those segments were excluded. According to a later analysis, parvovirus B19, influenza, CMV and Epstein-Barr virus appeared linked to several top co-occurrence clusters. According to a later genetic analysis, donors in an Asian-associated ancestry cluster had fewer N-insertions in productive TCRs than the approximately 630-donor mean. Roughly uniform sequencing depth across donors was assumed in presence/absence analyses, although this assumption may not hold. Linkage disequilibrium might explain the correlated functional status among segregating V segments, but an unknown experimental factor could not be excluded. While some public TCRs were present in many individuals, most TCR sequences turned up only very rarely across donors. In this cohort, only TCR beta chains were sequenced, and detectable features were limited by the absence of alpha or paired-chain data. Compared with equally common non-associated chains, HLA-associated TCR beta chains in a later analysis were more clonally expanded and had lower generation probabilities.

Details on this clone: This receptor's antigen is unknown. Base qualities are missing; no much larger clone stands one base away.

This chain is built from TRBV27 and TRBJ1-1; TRBD1 could be the D gene, as 5 bases match. Sequences were obtained from PBMCs. The TCR comes from a woman aged 18-29 years in good health and CMV-seronegative. Here is the DNA: TGTGCCAGCAGTTTGGAATCAGGGAACGTTGGTACTGAAGCTTTCTTT. Its protein reads: CASSLESGNVGTEAFF.